This T cell receptor beta chain derives from a study of T cell repertoires and HLA-DP antigens. Generated by immunoSEQ multiplex PCR, the TCRdb table keeps only in-frame clones and is missing some. This sample has roughly 110,000 clones; roughly 92% occur once, and the top ten carry roughly 0.3%. Trimming at V came to 4 bases and at J to 5 bases, leaving 6 bases not matched to a gene. Germline V gives CDR1 SQVTM, CDR2 ANQGSEA. The CDR3 is made up of 14 amino acids. Notes on this clone: Its antigen is not known.

This sequence joins TRBV29-1 and TRBJ1-5, with 9 positions matching TRBD1. The clonotype comes from a woman between 18 and 29 years old in good health and CMV-seronegative. Sequencing was performed on CD4+ T cells from PBMCs. The DNA for the CDR3 is TGCAGCGTTGCCGACAGGGGGGTCGATCAGCCCCAGCATTTT. Amino acids: CSVADRGVDQPQHF.